This is a list of T cell receptor beta chains from one sample in a study of CD8+ T cells in alopecia areata. Assay used: immunoSEQ multiplex PCR; TCRdb lists only in-frame clones, some missing. This table holds roughly 150,000 clones, roughly 50% found once. Sequences were obtained from CD4+ T cells sorted from blood. These receptors came from a human donor in good health. Both conserved end residues are part of each CDR3. The order of the fields is V gene, J gene, D gene, CDR3 protein. The D gene is left open where the match is weak.

>TRBV7-8|TRBJ2-7|TRBD2
CASSLPGGWDEQYF
>TRBV7-3|TRBJ2-1|-
CASSYTLLELALSNEQFF
>TRBV14|TRBJ2-6|-
CASRPSGANVLTF
>TRBV29-1|TRBJ2-6|-
CSVERLGPAGANVLTF
>TRBV11-3|TRBJ2-2|-
CASSLDGPRGTGELFF
>TRBV2|TRBJ2-3|-
CASSAGASTDTQYF
>TRBV9|TRBJ1-1|TRBD1
CASGGTGGTEAFF
>TRBV2|TRBJ1-1|-
CASSEDRDTEAFF
>TRBV19|TRBJ2-7|-
CASSLRPGVTYEQYF
>TRBV9|TRBJ1-1|-
CASSVETEGTAFF
>TRBV7-9|TRBJ2-7|-
CASSLGHLAAYEQYF
>TRBV7-9|TRBJ2-2|-
CASSPFPGIHNTGELFF
>TRBV28|TRBJ2-1|TRBD1
CASSFQGAVNEQFF